One and the same sample provided the 27 T cell receptor beta chains below, sequenced in a study of T cell changes during pregnancy in multiple sclerosis. Only in-frame clones appear in the TCRdb table, and some are missing; sequencing was by immunoSEQ multiplex PCR. In the table there are roughly 75,000 clones, 89% of which are singletons. Sequences were derived from peripheral blood, sampled before pregnancy. The receptors shown here come from a female donor with multiple sclerosis, enrolled in a pregnancy study.

The gene calls are TRBV7-2 and TRBJ2-3, with a tentative D call TRBD1 (6 bases). The germline CDR1 and CDR2 sequences are SGHTA and FQGNSA. The CDR3 has 15 residues. V gave up 5 bases and J gave up 0 bases, with 12 bases separating them. The CDR3 spells CASSVGASSTDTQYF. In DNA, the CDR3 is TGTGCCAGCAGCGTGGGGGCTTCTAGCACAGATACGCAGTATTTT. Together with reference TRBV7-2 and TRBJ2-3, the CDR3 gives the full variable domain: GAGVSQSPSNKVTEKGKDVELRCDPISGHTALYWYRQSLGQGLEFLIYFQGNSAPDKSGLPSDRFSAERTGGSVSTLTIQRTQQEDSAVYLCASSVGASSTDTQYFGPGTRLTVL.

This clone was detected a few times. The V call is TRBV6-5, the J call TRBJ1-1; TRBD1 is a possible D gene (5 bases). This CDR3 has 13 amino acids. Trimming left V 6 bases short and J 1 base short, with 9 bases between. The germline V gene has CDR1 MNHEY and CDR2 SVGAGI. CDR3 region: CASSSGQNTEAFF. The CDR3 bases are TGTGCCAGCAGCTCCGGACAGAACACTGAAGCTTTCTTT.

Only one count was recorded for this clone. The chain has TRBV18 and TRBJ1-6; D is perhaps TRBD1 (6 bases). This CDR3 comprises 17 residues. Germline V CDR1 and CDR2: KGHSH, LQKENI. Trimming shortened V by 4 bases and J by 0 bases, and 13 bases separated the two germline ends. CDR3 in DNA: TGTGCCAGCTCACGAGCGGACAGAAGCTCCTATAATTCACCCCTCCACTTT. Its translation is CASSRADRSSYNSPLHF.

The V call is TRBV5-8, the J call TRBJ2-7; 8 nucleotides match TRBD1. The CDR3 covers 15 residues. Germline values: CDR1 SGHTS, CDR2 YDEGEE. V dropped 5 bases and J dropped 5; count of bases not matched to a gene: 12. In DNA form, the CDR3 reads TGTGCCAGCAGATTCACAGACAGGGGTTTGGACGAGCAGTACTTC. As protein: CASRFTDRGLDEQYF.

J is TRBJ2-3 and V is TRBV5-1, with 7 bases fitting TRBD2. Germline CDR1 reads SGHRS; CDR2 reads YFSETQ. CDR3 length: 13 amino acids. Losses at the gene ends were 0 bases for V and 14 bases for J; bases not matched to a gene: 9. In nucleotides, the CDR3 is TGCGCCAGCAGCTTGGCCTCTAGCGGAGGGCGGTATTTT. It translates to CASSLASSGGRYF.

This sequence joins TRBV9 and TRBJ1-2; possibly TRBD1 for D (5 bases). The CDR3 length is 15 residues. Germline CDR1 is SGDLS and CDR2 is YYNGEE. Deletions cut 2 bases from V and 3 bases from J, with 14 bases between. For the CDR3, the DNA is TGTGCCAGCAGCGTTAATCAGGGAGGGGACTATGGCTACACCTTC. It codes for CASSVNQGGDYGYTF.

V gene TRBV29-1 combines with J gene TRBJ1-2; D may be TRBD1 (5 bases). Trimming cost V 6 bases and J 8 bases, with 19 bases left between them. CDR3 length: 13 residues. The germline gives CDR1 SQVTM, CDR2 ANQGSEA. CDR3: CSVGGFGLDGYTF. The CDR3 DNA is TGCAGCGTCGGGGGTTTCGGGCTCGACGGCTACACCTTC.

The chain carries TRBV5-8 and TRBJ1-1; D perhaps matches TRBD1 (6 bases). CDR1 and CDR2 from the germline V gene are SGHTS and YDEGEE. The V gene lost 0 bases and the J gene lost 0 bases, with 6 bases spanning the gap. The CDR3 spans 14 residues. The CDR3 protein is CASSLDRVNTEAFF. DNA of the CDR3: TGTGCCAGCAGCTTGGACAGGGTGAACACTGAAGCTTTCTTT. Full variable domain (outside the CDR3, taken from reference TRBV5-8 and TRBJ1-1): EAGVTQSPTHLIKTRGQQATLRCSPISGHTSVYWYQQALGLGLQFLLWYDEGEERNRGNFPPRFSGRQFPNYSSELNVNALELEDSALYLCASSLDRVNTEAFFGQGTRLTVV.

The chain links TRBV5-6 to TRBJ2-7; 9 bases align to TRBD1. V was pared by 4 bases and J by 4 bases, with 6 bases of the junction left unmatched. This CDR3 comprises 14 residues. Germline V gives CDR1 SGHDT, CDR2 YYEEEE. CDR3 protein: CASSKDRGVYEQYF. The CDR3 nucleotides are TGTGCCAGCAGCAAGGACAGGGGCGTGTACGAGCAGTACTTC.

J is TRBJ2-5 and V is TRBV19, with D maybe TRBD2 (6 bases). This CDR3 has 13 residues. In germline, CDR1 is LNHDA, CDR2 SQIVND (reference sequence). Trimming stripped 4 bases from V and 2 bases from J, with 8 bases between. The CDR3 DNA follows: TGTGCCAGTAGTACCGGGAGACAAGAGACCCAGTACTTC. Translation: CASSTGRQETQYF. Based on the CDR3 plus reference TRBV19 and TRBJ2-5, the full variable domain is DGGITQSPKYLFRKEGQNVTLSCEQNLNHDAMYWYRQDPGQGLRLIYYSQIVNDFQKGDIAEGYSVSREKKESFPLTVTSAQKNPTAFYLCASSTGRQETQYFGPGTRLLVL.

This chain uses TRBV4-3 with TRBJ2-1, with TRBD2 matching over 11 bases. Germline V gene data show CDR1 as LGHNA and CDR2 as YSLEER. The CDR3 sequence is 14 residues long. The V gene end was trimmed by 4 bases and the J gene end by 8 bases; junction bases not matched to a gene: 4. The CDR3 loop is CASSLSGGAYEQFF. The CDR3 DNA follows: TGCGCCAGCAGCCTTAGCGGGGGGGCTTATGAGCAGTTCTTC.

V and J are TRBV5-1 and TRBJ2-5; no firm D call. Germline CDR1 reads SGHRS; CDR2 reads YFSETQ. Trimming pared 3 bases from V and 2 bases from J, leaving 2 bases between. This CDR3 is 11 amino acids long. Here the CDR3 reads CASSSQETQYF. CDR3 DNA: TGCGCCAGCAGCTCGCAAGAGACCCAGTACTTC.

The chain couples TRBV25-1 to TRBJ2-5; D is perhaps TRBD2 (6 bases). The CDR3 is made up of 14 amino acids. Germline V gives CDR1 MGHDK, CDR2 SYGVNS. V dropped 6 bases and J dropped 4 bases, with 15 bases sitting between them. The CDR3 coding sequence is TGTGCCAGCAGACAGCAGGGAGGTCCAGAGACCCAGTACTTC. It specifies CASRQQGGPETQYF.

The chain recombines TRBV4-3 with TRBJ1-4, with 10 bases fitting TRBD1. V dropped 3 bases and J dropped 7; count of bases not matched to a gene: 11. CDR3 length equals 17 residues. Germline loops: CDR1 LGHNA, CDR2 YSLEER. The DNA for the CDR3 is TGCGCCAGCAGCCACGGCTTTGCGGGACAGGGGCGTGAAAAACTGTTTTTT. Protein: CASSHGFAGQGREKLFF.

With regard to this clone: Compared with germline, one end of the junction differs, possibly owing to a read error. The chain recombines TRBV7-7 with TRBJ2-3; TRBD2 might be the D (6 bases). Germline assignment: CDR1 SSHAT and CDR2 FNYEAQ (reference sequence). This CDR3 region has 15 residues. The CDR3 protein is CASSLAGGATDTQYF. CDR3 nucleotide sequence: TGTGCTAGCAGCTTAGCCGGGGGTGCAACAGATACGCAGTATTTT.

V is TRBV27 and J is TRBJ1-1; 7 positions agree with TRBD1. V shed 8 bases and J 1 base; nucleotides not matched to a gene: 4. This CDR3 is 13 amino acids long. Germline CDR1 and CDR2: MNHEY and SMNVEV (reference sequence). The CDR3 sequence: CASPTGANTEAFF. The DNA of the CDR3 is TGTGCCAGCCCCACAGGGGCGAACACTGAAGCTTTCTTT.

The J gene is TRBJ1-6, the V gene TRBV5-1; 8 nucleotides line up with TRBD1. V lost 0 bases and J lost 9; bases outside the gene matches: 5. Germline V CDR1 and CDR2: SGHRS, YFSETQ. The CDR3 loop spans 15 amino acids. CDR3 in amino acids: CASSLAGTGASPLHF. CDR3 coding DNA: TGCGCCAGCAGCTTGGCCGGGACAGGCGCTTCACCCCTCCACTTT.

The count of this clone is one. The chain recombines TRBV27 with TRBJ2-1, with 8 nucleotides matching TRBD2. This CDR3 spans 14 amino acids. CDR1 MNHEY and CDR2 SMNVEV come from the germline V gene (reference sequence). Losses at the gene ends were 8 bases for V and 10 bases for J; bases not matched to a gene: 13. The chain's CDR3 is CASSSGTRAAEQFF. The CDR3, as DNA: TGTGCCAGCTCATCCGGGACTAGAGCCGCGGAGCAGTTCTTC.

The J gene is TRBJ2-1, the V gene TRBV6-5; 7 bases align to TRBD2. The CDR3 extends over 16 amino acids. Germline V lookup: CDR1 MNHEY, CDR2 SVGAGI. Trimming took 2 bases from V and 4 from J; bases not matched to a gene: 8. The CDR3 is CASSYVGLAAYNEQFF. The CDR3, as DNA: TGTGCCAGCAGTTACGTGGGGCTAGCGGCGTACAATGAGCAGTTCTTC.

J is TRBJ1-2 and V is TRBV7-6; unclear D gene. CDR3 length: 16 amino acids. Germline lookup yields CDR1 SGHVS and CDR2 FNYEAQ. Trimming shortened V by 5 bases and J by 8 bases, and 24 bases separated the two germline ends. The CDR3: CASSQSLRGLGEGYTF. The CDR3 DNA follows: TGTGCCAGCAGCCAGTCATTGAGAGGACTTGGGGAGGGCTACACCTTC.

V is TRBV5-1 and J is TRBJ2-5; tentative D call: TRBD1 (6 bases). The end of the DNA is better explained by TRBJ2-7, so the J call may be wrong. Germline CDR1 reads SGHRS; CDR2 reads YFSETQ. The CDR3 totals 14 residues. CDR3 sequence: CASSLDRATVEQYF. CDR3 nucleotides: TGCGCCAGCAGCTTGGACAGGGCAACAGTCGAGCAGTACTTC.

The genes are TRBV2 and TRBJ2-7; possibly TRBD2 for D (7 bases). The V end was cut by 5 bases, the J end by 2 bases, with 16 bases between. Germline loops: CDR1 SNHLY, CDR2 FYNNEI. The CDR3 contains 15 residues. CDR3 amino acids: CASSREQGLTYEQYF. In DNA, the CDR3 is TGTGCCAGCAGTAGAGAACAGGGACTAACCTACGAGCAGTACTTC.

The rearrangement links TRBV7-9 to TRBJ1-2, with TRBD1 as a possible D gene (5 bases). The CDR3 runs to 15 residues. The germline V gene encodes CDR1 SEHNR and CDR2 FQNEAQ (reference sequence). The V end was cut by 1 base, the J end by 8 bases, with 17 bases between. CDR3 nucleotides: TGTGCCAGCAGCTTAGGCGGGGCAGGTGGGCTCGGCTACACCTTC. Its protein product is CASSLGGAGGLGYTF.

The gene calls are TRBV7-3 and TRBJ2-3; 9 nucleotides line up with TRBD1. CDR1 SGHTA and CDR2 FQGTGA come from the germline V gene. With 3 bases clipped from V and 5 bases from J, the junction kept 3 bases outside the gene matches. The CDR3 spans 14 residues. CDR3 sequence (DNA): TGTGCCAGCAGCTTGGGACAGGGAGGAGATACGCAGTATTTT. Translating gives CASSLGQGGDTQYF.

The V call is TRBV5-5, the J call TRBJ2-7, with TRBD2 identical over 8 bases. The CDR3 contains 16 residues. The V gene's germline CDR1 is SGHKS and CDR2 YYEKEE (reference sequence). The junction had 9 bases not matched to a gene; V was cut back by 1 base and J by 3 bases. The CDR3 region has the DNA TGTGCCAGCAGCTTGCGCCCCGGGGGGGGACTCTACGAGCAGTACTTC. This encodes CASSLRPGGGLYEQYF.

This clone has a single count. This specimen includes other DNA sequences encoding the same CDR3. The rearrangement links TRBV5-1 to TRBJ2-3, with D possibly matching TRBD2 (6 bases). CDR3 size: 14 residues. In germline, CDR1 is SGHRS, CDR2 YFSETQ. Trimming pared 7 bases from V and 1 base from J, leaving 13 bases between. The CDR3 spells CASATSGGTDTQYF. CDR3 DNA sequence: TGCGCCAGCGCGACCTCGGGGGGCACAGATACGCAGTATTTT.

This clone has just one count. This rearrangement joins TRBV2 to TRBJ1-6; D gene unclear. The V gene lost 7 bases and the J gene lost 6 bases, with 16 bases spanning the gap. The CDR3 is 15 amino acids. CDR1 is SNHLY and CDR2 is FYNNEI in the germline V gene. The CDR3 protein is CASISNGGFNSPLHF. The CDR3 DNA sequence: TGTGCCAGCATCTCGAACGGAGGGTTTAATTCACCCCTCCACTTT.